Each of the 32 T cell receptor beta chains below was sequenced from the same sample in a study of T-cell memory formation after mild COVID-19. TCRdb recomputed calls from the 5' RACE reads with MiXCR, one row per CDR3 protein. The data show hundreds of thousands of distinct CDR3 sequences, roughly 22% seen once. Sequencing used PBMCs or a T cell subset sorted from them (not recorded which). These receptors were collected from an adult woman who had mild COVID-19 (a few samples of this study predate the infection). Cell type and time point are not known.

This sequence joins TRBV18 and TRBJ2-1; possibly TRBD2 for D (5 bases). V lost 6 bases to trimming and J lost 10 bases, with 16 bases between them. CDR3 length: 13 amino acids. The V gene's germline CDR1 is KGHSH and CDR2 LQKENI. The CDR3 is CASSLAEDGEQFF. As DNA, the CDR3 is TGTGCCAGCTCCCTGGCGGAGGATGGGGAGCAGTTCTTC.

At least ten counts were recorded for this clonotype. The junction and the germline gene differ at one end; a read error may be behind it. The genes are TRBV4-2 and TRBJ2-3, with 7 positions matching TRBD2. Germline lookup yields CDR1 LGHNA and CDR2 YNFKEQ. This CDR3 is built from 15 residues. The CDR3 DNA is TGTGCCAGCAGCCAAGAACCATCCTTGGGGGAGGGCGTCCATTTT. Translated: CASSQEPSLGEGVHF.

The chain recombines TRBV4-1 with TRBJ2-5; 9 bases map to TRBD2. V dropped 1 base and J dropped 3; count of bases not matched to a gene: 12. CDR3 length: 18 residues. The germline V gene encodes CDR1 MGHRA and CDR2 YSYEKL. The DNA for the CDR3 is TGCGCCAGCAGCCAAGGTGGGACCAGTGCTAGCGGGAAAGAGACCCAGTACTTC. This translates into CASSQGGTSASGKETQYF.

The chain uses TRBV12-3 or TRBV12-4 and TRBJ2-3; D is unclear. The germline V and J ends were trimmed by 3 bases and 3 bases, with 10 bases remaining between them. This CDR3 comprises 14 residues. CDR3 region: CASSFKATTDTQYF. Written as DNA, the CDR3 is TGTGCCAGCAGTTTTAAGGCGACTACAGATACGCAGTATTTT.

V and J are TRBV20-1 and TRBJ2-3; 9 bases fit TRBD2. The germline CDR1 and CDR2 sequences are DFQATT and SNEGSKA (reference sequence). V trimming: 1 base; J trimming: 2 bases; junction bases outside the gene matches: 10. The CDR3 covers 17 residues. The CDR3 sequence is CSARVSPLAGYTDTQYF. CDR3 DNA sequence: TGCAGTGCTAGAGTATCCCCTCTAGCGGGGTACACAGATACGCAGTATTTT.

This clonotype was observed a handful of times. The rearrangement joins TRBV5-1 to TRBJ2-3; 8 bases map to TRBD2. CDR1 is SGHRS and CDR2 is YFSETQ in the germline V gene. The V gene end was trimmed by 4 bases and the J gene end by 2 bases; junction bases not matched to a gene: 6. This CDR3 has 15 residues. The CDR3 here is CASSEWTSNTDTQYF. DNA of the CDR3: TGCGCCAGCAGCGAATGGACTAGCAACACAGATACGCAGTATTTT.

The rearrangement links TRBV30 to TRBJ2-7; D is tentatively TRBD1 or TRBD2 (5 bases each). The CDR3 is 13 residues long. Trimming pared 2 bases from V and 6 bases from J, leaving 14 bases between. CDR1 and CDR2 from the germline V gene are GTSNPN and SVGIG (reference sequence). The CDR3 coding sequence is TGTGCCTGGAGTCTAGCCGTAGGGGCCGAGCAGTACTTC. It specifies CAWSLAVGAEQYF.

The table lists this clonotype with a few counts. The rearrangement uses TRBV12-3 or TRBV12-4 and TRBJ1-1, with a possible D match to TRBD1 (5 bases). Trimming removed 2 bases at V and 4 bases at J, with 11 bases between. The CDR3 spans 14 residues. The CDR3 region is CASSLPGLGTEAFF. In nucleotides, the CDR3 is TGTGCCAGCAGTTTACCAGGGCTAGGCACTGAAGCTTTCTTT.

This clonotype appeared a few times. The genes are TRBV9 and TRBJ2-1; D is ambiguous. V was pared by 0 bases and J by 0 bases, with 13 bases between. Germline-derived CDR1 and CDR2 are SGDLS and YYNGEE. This CDR3 contains 17 residues. CDR3: CASSVAREHSSYNEQFF. The CDR3, as DNA: TGTGCCAGCAGCGTAGCTCGCGAACACAGCTCCTACAATGAGCAGTTCTTC.

The V and J genes are TRBV12-3 or TRBV12-4 and TRBJ2-7; 11 nucleotides align to TRBD1. The junction had 6 bases not matched to a gene; V was cut back by 5 bases and J by 6 bases. The CDR3 consists of 14 residues. CDR3 protein: CASSAGTGGFEQYF. CDR3 DNA: TGTGCCAGCAGTGCCGGGACAGGGGGTTTCGAGCAGTACTTC.

A few counts support this clonotype. The chain carries TRBV3-1 and TRBJ2-1; 11 nucleotides match TRBD1. Germline assignment: CDR1 LGHDT and CDR2 YNNKEL (reference sequence). With V trimmed by 4 bases and J by 3 bases, 11 bases remained unmatched. The CDR3 runs 18 residues. CDR3 loop: CASSPFRDRGVHYNEQFF. For the CDR3, the DNA is TGTGCCAGCAGCCCCTTCCGGGACAGGGGGGTCCACTACAATGAGCAGTTCTTC.

A single count supports this clonotype. V is TRBV6-6 and J is TRBJ2-1; D perhaps matches TRBD1 (6 bases). The CDR3 runs 13 residues. The germline V gene has CDR1 MNHNY and CDR2 SVGAGI (reference sequence). V was shortened by 3 bases and J by 5 bases, with 8 bases between the two germline ends. The DNA of the CDR3 is TGTGCCAGCAGTTATGGACAGAACAATGAGCAGTTCTTC. Translating it yields CASSYGQNNEQFF.

V and J are TRBV24-1 and TRBJ2-2; D not resolved. CDR3 length equals 13 residues. The germline gives CDR1 KGHDR, CDR2 SFDVKD. Trimming took off 7 bases at V and 4 bases at J, with 9 bases between the two ends. The chain's CDR3 is CATRVGPTGELFF. The CDR3 nucleotides are TGTGCCACCAGGGTCGGGCCCACCGGGGAGCTGTTTTTT.

The chain is built from TRBV7-9 and TRBJ1-4; no clear D gene. The germline V and J ends were trimmed by 1 base and 8 bases, with 11 bases remaining between them. The CDR3 length is 14 residues. Germline lookup yields CDR1 SEHNR and CDR2 FQNEAQ (reference sequence). The CDR3 region is CASSLDVWEEKLFF. CDR3 DNA sequence: TGTGCCAGCAGCTTAGACGTTTGGGAGGAAAAACTGTTTTTT.

This clonotype was found a few times. The chain links TRBV20-1 to TRBJ1-1, with D unresolved. The CDR3 consists of 15 residues. Trimming removed 6 bases from V and 0 bases from J, with 17 bases in between. Germline lookup yields CDR1 DFQATT and CDR2 SNEGSKA (reference sequence). In nucleotides, the CDR3 is TGCAGTGCCGCCCCGTCGGGTAGAGTGAACACTGAAGCTTTCTTT. This codes for CSAAPSGRVNTEAFF.

This chain links TRBV7-8 with TRBJ2-7; D gene unclear. CDR1 is SGHVS and CDR2 is FQNEAQ in the germline V gene. This CDR3 comprises 17 residues. The V end was cut by 2 bases, the J end by 4 bases, with 21 bases between. This chain's CDR3 is CASSLNGEVLARYEQYF. In nucleotides, the CDR3 is TGTGCCAGCAGCTTAAACGGTGAGGTCCTGGCCAGGTACGAGCAGTACTTC. Drawing the rest from reference TRBV7-8 and TRBJ2-7, the complete variable domain is GAGVSQSPRYKVAKRGQDVALRCDPISGHVSLFWYQQALGQGPEFLTYFQNEAQLDKSGLPSDRFFAERPEGSVSTLKIQRTQQEDSAVYLCASSLNGEVLARYEQYFGPGTRLTVT.

The sample holds a few counts of this clonotype. V is TRBV10-3 and J is TRBJ1-4; unclear D gene. The CDR3 has 13 amino acids. Germline CDR1 ENHRY, CDR2 SYGVKD. The V end was cut by 3 bases, the J end by 7 bases, with 9 bases between. The CDR3 here is CAISDPKGEKLFF. In DNA, the CDR3 is TGTGCCATCAGTGATCCAAAGGGTGAAAAACTGTTTTTT.

This clonotype was recorded a few times. The CDR3 bases are TGTGCCAGCAGCGACGGGGGCCGCGAGCAGTTCTTC. Translating gives CASSDGGREQFF. J is TRBJ2-1 and V is TRBV9, with D perhaps assigned TRBD1 or TRBD2 (6 bases each). The CDR3 is 12 amino acids. Germline lookup yields CDR1 SGDLS and CDR2 YYNGEE. Between the trimmed V and J ends, which lost 3 bases and 10 bases, there was a span of 11 bases. The entire variable domain, with the rest obtained from reference TRBV9 and TRBJ2-1, is as follows: DSGVTQTPKHLITATGQRVTLRCSPRSGDLSVYWYQQSLDQGLQFLIQYYNGEERAKGNILERFSAQQFPDLHSELNLSSLELGDSALYFCASSDGGREQFFGPGTRLTVL.

A few counts support this clonotype. The chain couples TRBV23-1 to TRBJ2-7, with D possibly being TRBD1 or TRBD2 (5 bases each). TRBV23-1 is an open reading frame, and its role is uncertain. The CDR3 spans 16 residues. The ends were cut back, 3 bases at V and 2 bases at J, with 17 bases in the middle. The CDR3 sequence: CASSQARGDDTYEQYF. CDR3 bases: TGCGCCAGCAGTCAGGCGAGAGGGGACGACACCTACGAGCAGTACTTC.

V gene TRBV18 combines with J gene TRBJ2-7; possibly TRBD2 for D (5 bases). The CDR3 runs to 14 residues. Germline V gives CDR1 KGHSH, CDR2 LQKENI. The germline V and J ends were trimmed by 5 bases and 8 bases, with 19 bases remaining between them. This CDR3 is CASSEGDPRGKQYF. DNA of the CDR3: TGTGCCAGCTCAGAGGGAGATCCCCGCGGCAAGCAGTACTTC.

V and J are TRBV9 and TRBJ2-3; no reliable D call. The CDR3 spans 13 residues. Germline-derived CDR1 and CDR2 are SGDLS and YYNGEE. Trimming pared 4 bases from V and 2 bases from J, leaving 8 bases between. The CDR3 region has the DNA TGTGCCAGCAGCACTTTTTTCACAGATACGCAGTATTTT. It yields the protein CASSTFFTDTQYF. Full variable domain (remainder filled in from reference TRBV9 and TRBJ2-3): DSGVTQTPKHLITATGQRVTLRCSPRSGDLSVYWYQQSLDQGLQFLIQYYNGEERAKGNILERFSAQQFPDLHSELNLSSLELGDSALYFCASSTFFTDTQYFGPGTRLTVL.

This rearrangement joins TRBV12-3 or TRBV12-4 to TRBJ2-7, with D unclear. The V end was cut by 6 bases, the J end by 3 bases, with 9 bases between. This CDR3 has 12 residues. CDR3 residues: CASRFNVYEQYF. For the CDR3, the DNA is TGTGCCAGCAGGTTTAACGTCTACGAGCAGTACTTC.

The chain carries TRBV7-3 and TRBJ2-2, with 8 positions matching TRBD2. This CDR3 has 14 amino acids. V lost 6 bases, J lost 4 bases, and 4 bases stayed unmatched. Germline CDR1 is SGHTA and CDR2 is FQGTGA. As DNA, the CDR3 is TGTGCCAGCAGTAGCGGGATAGGCACCGGGGAGCTGTTTTTT. This gives the protein CASSSGIGTGELFF.

V gene TRBV3-1 combines with J gene TRBJ2-2; 10 bases align to TRBD1. With V trimmed by 4 bases and J by 6 bases, 5 bases remained unmatched. Germline CDR1 reads LGHDT; CDR2 reads YNNKEL (reference sequence). The CDR3 consists of 15 residues. CDR3 DNA: TGTGCCAGCAGCCCGGACAGGGGGTACGCCGGGGAGCTGTTTTTT. Translated, it gives CASSPDRGYAGELFF.

This clonotype has a handful of counts. The chain has TRBV6-6 and TRBJ2-7; D is possibly TRBD1 (8 bases). V was clipped by 5 bases and J by 2 bases, with 25 bases between them. Germline CDR1 reads MNHNY; CDR2 reads SVGAGI (reference sequence). This CDR3 region has 18 residues. CDR3 protein: CASSPRQGRVAAAYEQYF. CDR3 coding DNA: TGTGCCAGCAGTCCGAGACAGGGGAGGGTAGCGGCTGCCTACGAGCAGTACTTC.

This clonotype was recorded at least ten times. This chain links TRBV5-1 with TRBJ2-3; 8 bases line up with TRBD2. There are 18 residues in the CDR3. Germline V gene lookup returns CDR1 SGHRS and CDR2 YFSETQ. Trimming removed 4 bases from V and 2 bases from J; junction bases left unmatched: 15. Here the CDR3 DNA reads TGCGCCAGCAGCCCCCAGAGCTCCAGCGGGGGTGTCACAGATACGCAGTATTTT. Its translation is CASSPQSSSGGVTDTQYF.

This clonotype appeared many times. This rearrangement joins TRBV30 to TRBJ2-1, with TRBD2 matching over 8 bases. The CDR3 extends over 15 amino acids. CDR1 is GTSNPN and CDR2 is SVGIG in the germline V gene (reference sequence). J gave up 6 bases and V 0 bases, and 7 bases lay outside the gene matches. The CDR3 here is CAWSVIRGGSNEQFF. Written as DNA, the CDR3 is TGTGCCTGGAGTGTAATCCGGGGGGGAAGCAATGAGCAGTTCTTC. The complete variable domain, with remaining parts taken from reference TRBV30 and TRBJ2-1, reads SQTIHQWPATLVQPVGSPLSLECTVEGTSNPNLYWYRQAAGRGLQLLFYSVGIGQISSEVPQNLSASRPQDRQFILSSKKLLLSDSGFYLCAWSVIRGGSNEQFFGPGTRLTVL.

V usage is TRBV19 and J usage is TRBJ1-2; no definite D call. V lost 1 base, J lost 7 bases, and 13 bases lay in between. Germline CDR1 and CDR2: LNHDA and SQIVND (reference sequence). This CDR3 has 14 amino acids. The CDR3 loop reads CASSIGRALTGYTF. CDR3 sequence (DNA): TGTGCCAGTAGTATAGGAAGGGCCTTAACTGGCTACACCTTC.

This clonotype was picked up a small number of times. The chain recombines TRBV30 with TRBJ1-1, with D perhaps matching TRBD1 (5 bases). The V end lost 4 bases, the J end lost 5 bases, and 8 bases lay between the germline ends. The germline V gene encodes CDR1 GTSNPN and CDR2 SVGIG (reference sequence). This CDR3 has 11 residues. CDR3 amino acids: CAWTGRTEAFF. As DNA, the CDR3 is TGTGCCTGGACAGGGAGGACTGAAGCTTTCTTT.

This clonotype was seen a handful of times. The V call is TRBV6-2 or TRBV6-3, the J call TRBJ2-1; 10 bases are shared with TRBD1. V dropped 4 bases and J dropped 5; count of bases not matched to a gene: 8. The CDR3 is 16 residues long. The V gene's germline CDR1 is MNHEY and CDR2 SVGEGT. The DNA of the CDR3 is TGTGCCAGCAGTTCCCTCTGGGACAGGGGACACAATGAGCAGTTCTTC. It yields the protein CASSSLWDRGHNEQFF.

The rearrangement uses TRBV12-3 or TRBV12-4 and TRBJ1-2; 7 bases are shared with TRBD1. V shed 7 bases and J 6 bases; nucleotides not matched to a gene: 23. CDR3 length: 18 residues. Written as DNA, the CDR3 is TGTGCCAGCACCTCAAGTGTCCGTGCAGGGGGGGCCCCTAATGGCTACACCTTC. Translation gives CASTSSVRAGGAPNGYTF.

The chain uses TRBV12-3 or TRBV12-4 and TRBJ2-7, with 10 bases matching TRBD1. The ends lost 5 bases at V and 7 bases at J; junction bases unmatched: 11. The CDR3 length is 15 residues. The CDR3 sequence: CASSPMTGGLGEQYF. CDR3 nucleotides: TGTGCCAGCAGTCCCATGACAGGGGGCCTTGGAGAGCAGTACTTC.